The entry that follows covers one T cell receptor (beta chain) sequence. The record originates from a study of CD8+ T cells in alopecia areata. The overall study: Those treated were given oral tofacitinib at 5 to 10 mg twice daily.

Isolated RNA was reverse transcribed into cDNA used as the sequencing template. The repertoire was sequenced with immunoSEQ multiplex PCR; TCRdb's copy has only in-frame clones and lacks some. Found here are 150,000 or so clones, 87% of them singletons; the top ten hold about 14%. The CDR3 is 12 residues long. Per the germline V gene, CDR1 is SGHAT and CDR2 is FQNNGV. V was shortened by 3 bases and J by 6 bases, with 6 bases between the two germline ends. The input for sequencing was CD8+ T cells sorted from blood, taken at week 0. The chain links TRBV11-2 to TRBJ2-1; tentative D call: TRBD1 (5 bases). The sequence was obtained from a human donor with alopecia areata. CDR3 bases: TGTGCCAGCAGCTTTCAGGGCAATGAGCAGTTCTTC. This encodes CASSFQGNEQFF.